Presented here are 17 T cell receptor beta chains from one specimen sequenced in a study of identical twins. TCRdb passed the 5' RACE reads through MiXCR, listing each CDR3 protein once. The sample consists of some 790,000 distinct CDR3 sequences, over 15% of them appearing once. The same specimen was also included in a second study, on T cells expressing NK-cell markers.

Sequencing was carried out using PBMCs. The receptors were sampled from a woman aged 18-29 years in good health.

This clonotype came up a few times. The chain joins TRBV25-1 to TRBJ2-2, with D uncertain. Germline CDR1 and CDR2: MGHDK and SYGVNS. CDR3 length: 13 residues. V lost 3 bases and J lost 7, with 9 bases in between. The CDR3 region is CASSDPALGELFF. The CDR3 nucleotides are TGTGCCAGCAGTGATCCCGCCCTCGGGGAGCTGTTTTTT.

This clonotype was detected only a few times. This chain links TRBV7-8 with TRBJ2-7; 7 nucleotides agree with TRBD1. The trim removed 5 bases at V and 4 bases at J, leaving 11 bases unmatched. CDR1 is SGHVS, CDR2 FQNEAQ, per germline. The CDR3 extends over 15 amino acids. The CDR3 DNA reads TGTGCCAGCAGCACCCCGGGACAGCGTCCTTACGAGCAGTACTTC. Protein product: CASSTPGQRPYEQYF.

V gene TRBV12-3 or TRBV12-4 combines with J gene TRBJ2-1, with TRBD2 matching 11 bases. J lost 12 bases, V lost 5 bases, and 6 bases had no gene match. CDR3 size: 13 residues. The CDR3 is CASSQTSGSRQFF. In DNA, the CDR3 is TGTGCCAGCAGTCAAACTAGCGGGAGTCGGCAGTTCTTC.

V and J are TRBV7-9 and TRBJ2-1, with D hard to call. The ends were cut back, 5 bases at V and 8 bases at J, with 10 bases in the middle. This CDR3 is 12 amino acids long. Per the germline V gene, CDR1 is SEHNR and CDR2 is FQNEAQ (reference sequence). CDR3 protein: CASSNGEDEQFF. The CDR3 DNA follows: TGTGCCAGCAGCAACGGAGAGGATGAGCAGTTCTTC. The full variable domain, completed using reference TRBV7-9 and TRBJ2-1, is DTGVSQNPRHKITKRGQNVTFRCDPISEHNRLYWYRQTLGQGPEFLTYFQNEAQLEKSRLLSDRFSAERPKGSFSTLEIQRTEQGDSAMYLCASSNGEDEQFFGPGTRLTVL.

Turning to this clonotype: A read error may account for a junction end that differs from germline. For the CDR3, the DNA is TGTCCCAGCCGGTATAACATGAACACTGAAGCTTTCTTT. Its translation is CPSRYNMNTEAFF. The chain joins TRBV6-6 to TRBJ1-1; D is unclear. Germline lookup yields CDR1 MNHNY and CDR2 SVGAGI (reference sequence). The CDR3 length is 13 residues.

This clonotype occurred many times. The J gene is TRBJ2-7, the V gene TRBV7-2; no definite D call. The CDR3 is made up of 11 amino acids. CDR1 is SGHTA and CDR2 is FQGNSA in the germline V gene. Trimming stripped 6 bases from V and 4 bases from J, with 7 bases between. The CDR3 is CASSSQYEQYF. The DNA of the CDR3 is TGTGCCAGCAGTTCACAGTACGAGCAGTACTTC.

The genes are TRBV28 and TRBJ2-5, with TRBD1 identical over 7 bases. CDR3 length equals 15 residues. V was clipped by 9 bases and J by 1 base; unmatched bases: 11. The germline V gene has CDR1 MDHEN and CDR2 SYDVKM. This CDR3 reads CASEPIGTAQETQYF. CDR3 nucleotides: TGTGCCAGTGAACCGATCGGGACAGCCCAAGAGACCCAGTACTTC. The full variable domain, rest sourced from reference TRBV28 and TRBJ2-5, is DVKVTQSSRYLVKRTGEKVFLECVQDMDHENMFWYRQDPGLGLRLIYFSYDVKMKEKGDIPEGYSVSREKKERFSLILESASTNQTSMYLCASEPIGTAQETQYFGPGTRLLVL.

This clonotype was counted between two and nine times. Mismatch with germline at one junction end may stem from a read error. V usage is TRBV7-7 and J usage is TRBJ2-2, with D unclear. CDR1 and CDR2 from the germline V gene are SSHAT and FNYEAQ (reference sequence). The CDR3 consists of 15 residues. The CDR3 reads CASSSRRSNTGELFF. The CDR3 DNA reads TGTGCTAGCAGCTCGAGGCGGAGTAACACCGGGGAGCTGTTTTTT. Full variable domain (remainder filled in from reference TRBV7-7 and TRBJ2-2): GAGVSQSPRYKVTKRGQDVTLRCDPISSHATLYWYQQALGQGPEFLTYFNYEAQPDKSGLPSDRFSAERPEGSISTLTIQRTEQRDSAMYRCASSSRRSNTGELFFGEGSRLTVL.

The table lists this clonotype with a few counts. This chain's CDR3 is CASGRQAQHYEQYF. CDR3 sequence (DNA): TGTGCCAGCGGCCGACAGGCACAGCACTACGAGCAGTACTTC. The V gene is TRBV12-3 or TRBV12-4, the J gene TRBJ2-7, with D perhaps TRBD1 (6 bases). Trimming shortened V by 8 bases and J by 3 bases, and 17 bases separated the two germline ends. This CDR3 has 14 amino acids.

This clonotype was seen once. The chain uses TRBV3-1 and TRBJ2-1; unclear D gene. The germline V gene has CDR1 LGHDT and CDR2 YNNKEL (reference sequence). This CDR3 is 12 amino acids long. V was clipped by 3 bases and J by 8 bases, with 8 bases between them. The CDR3 region has the DNA TGTGCCAGCAGCCATAAAGGGTATGAGCAGTTCTTC. It codes for CASSHKGYEQFF.

The CDR3: CASSSWGQRIIPNEQFF. CDR3 in DNA: TGTGCCAGCAGTTCATGGGGCCAGCGGATCATACCCAATGAGCAGTTCTTC. The V and J genes are TRBV12-3 or TRBV12-4 and TRBJ2-1; D assignment may be TRBD1 or TRBD2 (5 bases each). The V gene lost 4 bases and the J gene lost 6 bases, with 22 bases spanning the gap. The CDR3 length is 17 residues.

There are a few counts of this clonotype. V is TRBV27 and J is TRBJ2-7; D may be TRBD2 (6 bases). The CDR3 loop spans 16 amino acids. Between the trimmed V and J ends, which lost 5 bases and 0 bases, there was a span of 17 bases. CDR1 is MNHEY, CDR2 SMNVEV, per germline (reference sequence). CDR3 sequence reads: CASSGTPRSSSYEQYF. CDR3 nucleotide sequence: TGTGCCAGCAGTGGGACTCCCCGGTCCTCCTCCTACGAGCAGTACTTC.

J is TRBJ2-7 and V is TRBV15; no clear D. Trimming took off 5 bases at V and 5 bases at J, with 13 bases between the two ends. The CDR3 runs to 13 residues. Germline CDR1 and CDR2: LNHNV and YYDKDF (reference sequence). The CDR3 region has the DNA TGTGCCACCAGCGATGCCCGCCTGGACGAGCAGTACTTC. Amino acid sequence: CATSDARLDEQYF.

This clonotype was seen more than once but under ten times. The chain is built from TRBV20-1 and TRBJ2-1; D remains ambiguous. In germline, CDR1 is DFQATT, CDR2 SNEGSKA (reference sequence). V was cut by 1 base and J by 2 bases, with 12 bases left in between. This CDR3 region has 15 residues. The CDR3 DNA sequence: TGCAGTGCTAGAGCCCCGACCCTAGCCTACAATGAGCAGTTCTTC. Translating gives CSARAPTLAYNEQFF.

The V and J genes are TRBV29-1 and TRBJ1-1, with 7 bases aligning to TRBD1. Germline-derived CDR1 and CDR2 are SQVTM and ANQGSEA. The CDR3 is made up of 13 amino acids. The ends lost 4 bases at V and 4 bases at J; junction bases unmatched: 6. This CDR3 reads CSVVKGQLTEAFF. CDR3 sequence (DNA): TGCAGCGTTGTGAAGGGACAGCTCACTGAAGCTTTCTTT.

There are a few counts of this clonotype. J is TRBJ1-2 and V is TRBV7-8; 10 bases fit TRBD1. After removal of 4 bases from V and 5 bases from J, the junction contained 10 bases not matched to a gene. Germline loops: CDR1 SGHVS, CDR2 FQNEAQ. This CDR3 is built from 16 residues. The CDR3 reads CASSSFRTGGPYGYTF. The CDR3 coding sequence is TGTGCCAGCAGCTCCTTCAGGACAGGGGGTCCATATGGCTACACCTTC.

This clonotype was counted between two and nine times. The genes are TRBV5-1 and TRBJ2-1; no clear D gene. V lost 0 bases to trimming and J lost 6 bases, with 10 bases between them. This CDR3 contains 14 residues. Germline lookup yields CDR1 SGHRS and CDR2 YFSETQ. CDR3 nucleotides: TGCGCCAGCAGCTTGGCCTACTCCCCCAATGAGCAGTTCTTC. Protein: CASSLAYSPNEQFF.